This T cell receptor beta chain was recovered during a study of beta chain features in type 1 diabetes. Expressed TCRB transcripts were sequenced because the entire RNA isolate underwent reverse transcription. Some clones are missing from TCRdb's copy, which holds only in-frame ones; the method was immunoSEQ multiplex PCR. The sample contains fewer than 350,000 clones, around a fifth of which appear only once. The CDR3 has 15 residues. Germline V gene sequence: CDR1 MRHNA, CDR2 SNTAGT. The V segment lost 6 bases and the J segment 1 base; nucleotides outside the gene matches: 5. This clone is a singleton in its sample.

The chain recombines TRBV6-4 with TRBJ2-3; 9 positions match TRBD2. Material: naive CD4+ T cells from blood. This TCR was recovered from a woman aged 18-30 years in good health. CDR3 in amino acids: CASSLAGTGTDTQYF. The CDR3 DNA reads as TGTGCCAGCAGCCTAGCGGGGACGGGCACAGATACGCAGTATTTT.